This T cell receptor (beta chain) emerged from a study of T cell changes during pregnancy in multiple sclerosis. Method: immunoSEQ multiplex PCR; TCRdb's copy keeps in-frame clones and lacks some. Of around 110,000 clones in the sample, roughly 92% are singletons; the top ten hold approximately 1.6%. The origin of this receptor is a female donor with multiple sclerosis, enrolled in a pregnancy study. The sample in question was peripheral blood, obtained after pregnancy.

Here the CDR3 DNA reads TGCGCCAGCAGCTTGGAGGGGACTAGCGGGACAGATACGCAGTATTTT. It codes for CASSLEGTSGTDTQYF. The J gene is TRBJ2-3, the V gene TRBV5-1; 12 nucleotides agree with TRBD2. Germline assignment: CDR1 SGHRS and CDR2 YFSETQ. J was trimmed by 3 bases and V by 0 bases; bases with no gene match: 2. The CDR3 covers 16 residues.